These 17 T cell receptor beta chains share one sample of origin, sequenced in a study of T cell responses to AZD1222 COVID-19 vaccine. Some clones are missing from TCRdb's copy, which holds only in-frame ones; the method was immunoSEQ multiplex PCR. The sample records under 200,000 clones, about 92% being singletons. The source was peripheral blood, collected 28 days after the second dose of the MenACWY control vaccine. The receptor source for this set is an adult who received the MenACWY meningococcal vaccine as a control.

The chain employs TRBV5-4 and TRBJ2-5; 8 bases are shared with TRBD2. After removal of 0 bases from V and 5 bases from J, the junction contained 9 bases not matched to a gene. The CDR3 covers 16 residues. In germline, CDR1 is SGHNT, CDR2 YYREEE (reference sequence). This CDR3 reads CASSLVREGLGETQYF. The DNA for the CDR3 is TGTGCCAGCAGCTTGGTACGGGAGGGCCTGGGGGAGACCCAGTACTTC.

V and J are TRBV19 and TRBJ2-3; 9 nucleotides agree with TRBD1. CDR3 length equals 15 residues. V lost 4 bases and J lost 1; bases outside the gene matches: 3. Germline assignment: CDR1 LNHDA and CDR2 SQIVND (reference sequence). The CDR3 DNA follows: TGTGCCAGTAGTACGTGGACAGGGGGCACAGATACGCAGTATTTT. It encodes CASSTWTGGTDTQYF. Filled out from reference TRBV19 and TRBJ2-3, the complete variable domain reads DGGITQSPKYLFRKEGQNVTLSCEQNLNHDAMYWYRQDPGQGLRLIYYSQIVNDFQKGDIAEGYSVSREKKESFPLTVTSAQKNPTAFYLCASSTWTGGTDTQYFGPGTRLTVL.

This chain uses TRBV15 with TRBJ2-5, with 7 bases matching TRBD1. The V segment lost 0 bases and the J segment 4 bases; nucleotides outside the gene matches: 2. In germline, CDR1 is LNHNV, CDR2 YYDKDF (reference sequence). This CDR3 region has 14 residues. CDR3 DNA sequence: TGTGCCACCAGCAGAGATCCAGGGGGAGAGACCCAGTACTTC. It codes for CATSRDPGGETQYF.

This chain uses TRBV24-1 with TRBJ2-5; unclear D gene. Germline CDR1 reads KGHDR; CDR2 reads SFDVKD. The CDR3 runs to 11 residues. V lost 9 bases, J lost 4 bases, and 8 bases lay in between. Here the CDR3 reads CATSWGETQYF. The CDR3 DNA reads TGTGCCACCTCTTGGGGAGAGACCCAGTACTTC.

Concerning this clone itself: Other nucleotide sequences from this sample produce the same CDR3. The V call is TRBV7-9, the J call TRBJ1-5; possibly TRBD1 for D (6 bases). Germline assignment: CDR1 SEHNR and CDR2 FQNEAQ (reference sequence). Trimming removed 1 base from V and 2 bases from J, with 9 bases in between. This CDR3 comprises 15 residues. In nucleotides, the CDR3 is TGTGCCAGCAGCTTAGGCAGGGGTGGCAATCAGCCCCAGCATTTT. It codes for CASSLGRGGNQPQHF.

This clone was observed once. The CDR3 region is CASSLVQGPGNTIYF. The CDR3 region has the DNA TGCGCCAGCAGCTTGGTTCAGGGCCCTGGAAACACCATATATTTT. The chain links TRBV5-1 to TRBJ1-3; D possibly corresponds to TRBD1 (5 bases). Germline CDR1 SGHRS, CDR2 YFSETQ. This CDR3 region has 15 residues. The V gene lost 0 bases and the J gene lost 2 bases, with 9 bases spanning the gap.

The V call is TRBV9, the J call TRBJ2-7; D call uncertain. The CDR3 spans 14 residues. Per germline, CDR1 SGDLS and CDR2 YYNGEE. V lost 0 bases and J lost 2, with 9 bases in between. The CDR3 coding sequence is TGTGCCAGCAGCGTAGCTGGATCACCCTACGAGCAGTACTTC. Protein sequence: CASSVAGSPYEQYF.

CDR3 in DNA: TGTGCCAGCAGCACCCGTACAGGGGGCGCTTATAGCAATCAGCCCCAGCATTTT. It specifies CASSTRTGGAYSNQPQHF. V usage is TRBV21-1 and J usage is TRBJ1-5; the table's D call, TRBD1, was not checked against the DNA. TRBV21-1 is a listed pseudogene. This CDR3 has 18 amino acids.

A few counts support this clone. The chain is built from TRBV5-1 and TRBJ1-4, with D perhaps matching TRBD1 (5 bases). V lost 0 bases and J lost 8, with 11 bases in between. The germline V gene encodes CDR1 SGHRS and CDR2 YFSETQ. CDR3 length: 14 amino acids. CDR3 sequence: CASSLVGEGEKLFF. DNA of the CDR3: TGCGCCAGCAGCTTGGTTGGCGAGGGGGAAAAACTGTTTTTT.

The V call is TRBV3-1 (or the pseudogene TRBV3-2), the J call TRBJ2-6; 10 bases match TRBD2. Germline CDR1 and CDR2: LGHDT and YNNKEL (reference sequence). The CDR3 is made up of 16 amino acids. Trimming at V came to 4 bases and at J to 3 bases, leaving 3 bases not matched to a gene. This CDR3 is CASSLAGGGGANVLTF. The CDR3 DNA reads as TGTGCCAGCAGCCTAGCGGGAGGCGGTGGGGCCAACGTCCTGACTTTC.

The gene calls are TRBV6-1 and TRBJ2-7; possibly TRBD1 or TRBD2 for D (5 bases each). Germline V gene data show CDR1 as MNHNS and CDR2 as SASEGT. V dropped 0 bases and J dropped 0 bases, with 15 bases sitting between them. The CDR3 runs to 17 residues. Here the CDR3 reads CASSEARIGTASYEQYF. In nucleotides, the CDR3 is TGTGCCAGCAGTGAAGCGCGGATTGGGACCGCCTCCTACGAGCAGTACTTC.

The chain has TRBV19 and TRBJ1-1; possible D gene TRBD1, 5 bases. This CDR3 is 15 amino acids long. V dropped 6 bases and J dropped 4 bases, with 18 bases sitting between them. The V gene's germline CDR1 is LNHDA and CDR2 SQIVND (reference sequence). The CDR3 loop reads CASSPGGGVGTEAFF. The CDR3 DNA reads TGTGCCAGTAGCCCCGGGGGGGGAGTAGGCACTGAAGCTTTCTTT.

The V call is TRBV6-4, the J call TRBJ1-6; D is uncertain. With 0 bases removed from V and 7 bases from J, the gap between germline ends came to 10 bases. The CDR3 extends over 15 amino acids. Germline assignment: CDR1 MRHNA and CDR2 SNTAGT. This CDR3 reads CASSDSRGINSPLHF. For the CDR3, the DNA is TGTGCCAGCAGTGACTCGCGGGGTATAAATTCACCCCTCCACTTT.

This rearrangement joins TRBV9 to TRBJ1-3, with unresolved D. The CDR3 extends over 16 amino acids. The V gene's germline CDR1 is SGDLS and CDR2 YYNGEE. The V end lost 0 bases, the J end lost 0 bases, and 10 bases lay between the germline ends. CDR3 in DNA: TGTGCCAGCAGCGTAGAGTCCCGGAGCTCTGGAAACACCATATATTTT. Residues: CASSVESRSSGNTIYF.

The CDR3 coding sequence is TGCAGTGCTAGGCGGGACTACGAGCAGTACTTC. Translated, it gives CSARRDYEQYF. The gene calls are TRBV20-1 and TRBJ2-7; a possible D gene is TRBD2 (6 bases). V lost 3 bases to trimming and J lost 3 bases, with 6 bases between them. Germline loops: CDR1 DFQATT, CDR2 SNEGSKA (reference sequence). The CDR3 runs 11 residues.

The chain joins TRBV29-1 to TRBJ2-3; D not resolved. The V end lost 3 bases, the J end lost 0 bases, and 10 bases lay between the germline ends. This CDR3 has 14 residues. Per germline, CDR1 SQVTM and CDR2 ANQGSEA. The CDR3 sequence: CSVDGRISTDTQYF. CDR3 DNA sequence: TGCAGCGTTGATGGCAGGATAAGCACAGATACGCAGTATTTT.

The V call is TRBV6-5, the J call TRBJ1-2; D is uncertain. The V end was cut by 4 bases, the J end by 6 bases, with 15 bases between. This CDR3 has 14 residues. CDR1 and CDR2 (germline): MNHEY, SVGAGI. CDR3 nucleotides: TGTGCCAGCAGTTCTCCCGGAGGGCAGGATGGCTACACCTTC. It is translated as CASSSPGGQDGYTF.